The next 20 T cell receptor beta chains were all read from a single sample in a study of OX40 agonist ivuxolimab in advanced cancers. Profiling relied on immunoSEQ multiplex PCR, and the TCRdb table lists in-frame clones only, not all of them. The sample lists about 33,000 clones; roughly 68% were seen once. Here the sequenced sample was CD4+ or CD8+ T cells sorted from blood, taken in a trial of the OX40 agonist ivuxolimab. The receptors were sampled from an adult with an advanced solid tumor such as melanoma, head and neck, liver or kidney cancer.

V usage is TRBV7-9 and J usage is TRBJ1-1; 7 bases are shared with TRBD1. Looked up from germline, CDR1 is SEHNR and CDR2 is FQNEAQ (reference sequence). Trimming cost V 0 bases and J 11 bases; bases outside gene matches: 6. The length of the CDR3 is 13 residues. CDR3: CASSLARQGEAFF. The CDR3 DNA sequence: TGTGCCAGCAGCTTAGCGCGGCAGGGGGAGGCTTTCTTT.

This clone was seen just once. This chain uses TRBV9 with TRBJ2-5, with a weak D call TRBD1 (6 bases). There are 14 residues in the CDR3. Trimming removed 5 bases from V and 2 bases from J, with 13 bases in between. Germline lookup yields CDR1 SGDLS and CDR2 YYNGEE. The CDR3 loop reads CASSLGGGQETQYF. As DNA, the CDR3 is TGTGCCAGCAGTCTTGGGGGCGGACAAGAGACCCAGTACTTC.

The chain carries TRBV30 and TRBJ2-5; 9 bases map to TRBD1. The V segment lost 0 bases and the J segment 4 bases; nucleotides outside the gene matches: 6. CDR3 size: 15 residues. CDR1 is GTSNPN and CDR2 is SVGIG in the germline V gene (reference sequence). CDR3: CAWSVHRGLGETQYF. In DNA form, the CDR3 reads TGTGCCTGGAGTGTACACAGGGGGCTGGGAGAGACCCAGTACTTC.

Concerning this clone: The sample carries other DNA sequences with the same CDR3. The rearrangement joins TRBV7-3 to TRBJ2-1; D ambiguous. Per the germline V gene, CDR1 is SGHTA and CDR2 is FQGTGA. The CDR3 runs 13 residues. The germline V and J ends were trimmed by 3 bases and 0 bases, with 3 bases remaining between them. The CDR3 nucleotides are TGTGCCAGCAGCTTGGGCTCCTACAATGAGCAGTTCTTC. Its translation: CASSLGSYNEQFF.

The chain employs TRBV7-9 and TRBJ1-2; TRBD1 agrees at 12 bases. The CDR3 consists of 16 residues. The ends lost 4 bases at V and 8 bases at J; junction bases unmatched: 11. The V gene's germline CDR1 is SEHNR and CDR2 FQNEAQ (reference sequence). The CDR3 DNA reads TGTGCCAGCAGCTACGATACGGGACAGGGGGCCGGGGGCTACACCTTC. Translating it yields CASSYDTGQGAGGYTF.

V and J are TRBV5-1 and TRBJ2-6; TRBD1 agrees at 8 bases. CDR3 length: 17 amino acids. Germline V gives CDR1 SGHRS, CDR2 YFSETQ. The junction had 6 bases not matched to a gene; V was cut back by 4 bases and J by 0 bases. CDR3 in amino acids: CASSPGTGLSGANVLTF. In DNA, the CDR3 is TGCGCCAGCAGCCCCGGGACAGGACTCTCTGGGGCCAACGTCCTGACTTTC.

The DNA for the CDR3 is TGTGCCACCGGGGGACAGTCTACCTACGAGCAGTACTTC. Its protein is CATGGQSTYEQYF. This chain uses TRBV7-8 with TRBJ2-7; weak D call: TRBD1 (7 bases). Germline V lookup: CDR1 SGHVS, CDR2 FQNEAQ. The CDR3 runs 13 residues. Trimming left V 10 bases short and J 2 bases short, with 15 bases between.

The chain has TRBV5-1 and TRBJ2-7; TRBD1 agrees at 9 bases. The CDR3 has 14 residues. Germline trimming cut 4 bases from V and 2 bases from J; bases unmatched to any gene: 4. CDR1 is SGHRS and CDR2 is YFSETQ in the germline V gene. Here the CDR3 DNA reads TGCGCCAGCAGCCTAACAGGGGGCGCCTACGAGCAGTACTTC. Encoded protein: CASSLTGGAYEQYF.

In its sample, this clone was seen once. The chain links TRBV14 to TRBJ2-7, with 10 bases identical to TRBD1. V trimming: 2 bases; J trimming: 7 bases; junction bases outside the gene matches: 8. In germline, CDR1 is SGHDN, CDR2 FVKESK. The CDR3 totals 15 residues. CDR3 bases: TGTGCCAGCAGCCAACGAGGGACAGGGGTAGGGGAGCAGTACTTC. This gives the protein CASSQRGTGVGEQYF.

The chain recombines TRBV9 with TRBJ1-2, with 7 bases lining up with TRBD1. Unmatched junction bases numbered 8, after V lost 4 bases and J lost 8 bases. CDR3 size: 13 residues. In germline, CDR1 is SGDLS, CDR2 YYNGEE. The CDR3 reads CASSLRTGRGYTF. CDR3 sequence (DNA): TGTGCCAGCAGCCTGCGGACAGGACGGGGCTACACCTTC.

CDR3 sequence reads: CAWSVGETQYF. The CDR3 DNA sequence: TGTGCCTGGAGTGTAGGGGAGACCCAGTACTTC. This rearrangement joins TRBV30 to TRBJ2-5; D unresolved. The germline V gene encodes CDR1 GTSNPN and CDR2 SVGIG (reference sequence). Trimming took off 0 bases at V and 5 bases at J, with 4 bases between the two ends. The CDR3 length is 11 residues.

The rearrangement uses TRBV9 and TRBJ2-5; D is unresolved. The CDR3 is 12 amino acids. The germline gives CDR1 SGDLS, CDR2 YYNGEE. The V gene lost 3 bases and the J gene lost 5 bases, with 8 bases spanning the gap. CDR3 nucleotide sequence: TGTGCCAGCAGCGGAGGATGGGAGACCCAGTACTTC. Its translation is CASSGGWETQYF.

The chain recombines TRBV6-1 with TRBJ1-6; possibly TRBD1 for D (6 bases). This CDR3 contains 15 residues. Germline V gene lookup returns CDR1 MNHNS and CDR2 SASEGT. V dropped 5 bases and J dropped 5 bases, with 13 bases sitting between them. Here the CDR3 reads CASSLGAFNNSPLHF. DNA of the CDR3: TGTGCCAGCAGTTTGGGGGCCTTTAATAATTCACCCCTCCACTTT.

This chain links TRBV6-1 with TRBJ2-1; TRBD2 matches 11 bases. The germline CDR1 and CDR2 sequences are MNHNS and SASEGT. The CDR3 contains 15 residues. With 1 base clipped from V and 9 bases from J, the junction kept 5 bases outside the gene matches. The CDR3 region is CASSEGLAGIGEQFF. The CDR3 nucleotides are TGTGCCAGCAGTGAAGGACTAGCGGGGATTGGTGAGCAGTTCTTC.

The chain has TRBV5-1 and TRBJ1-1; 7 bases agree with TRBD1. This CDR3 spans 14 amino acids. CDR1 is SGHRS and CDR2 is YFSETQ in the germline V gene. The J segment lost 11 bases and the V segment lost 0 bases, leaving 10 bases of the junction unmatched. Here the CDR3 reads CASSLGFEGAEAFF. The CDR3 DNA reads as TGCGCCAGCAGCTTGGGGTTTGAGGGGGCGGAGGCTTTCTTT.

The J gene is TRBJ2-7, the V gene TRBV2, with 7 bases identical to TRBD1. CDR3 length: 16 amino acids. V gave up 5 bases and J gave up 4 bases; unmatched junction bases: 14. Per the germline V gene, CDR1 is SNHLY and CDR2 is FYNNEI. The CDR3 sequence: CASSNPLRDSVYEQYV. CDR3 nucleotides: TGTGCCAGCAGTAACCCGCTCCGGGACAGCGTTTACGAGCAGTACGTC.

V and J are TRBV5-1 and TRBJ2-5; TRBD1 might be the D (5 bases). Germline V gene data show CDR1 as SGHRS and CDR2 as YFSETQ. The CDR3 length is 15 residues. V was trimmed by 7 bases and J by 4 bases, leaving 20 bases between them. The CDR3 DNA is TGCGCCAGCTCTAAATGGGCAGGGAATAGAGAGACCCAGTACTTC. Amino acids: CASSKWAGNRETQYF.

This clone is medium-sized. V usage is TRBV7-9 and J usage is TRBJ2-1, with unresolved D. CDR1 and CDR2 from the germline V gene are SEHNR and FQNEAQ (reference sequence). Trimming left V 8 bases short and J 4 bases short, with 3 bases between. The CDR3 has 10 amino acids. The CDR3 spells CASGYNEQFF. In DNA, the CDR3 is TGTGCCAGCGGGTACAATGAGCAGTTCTTC. Looking up the rest from reference TRBV7-9 and TRBJ2-1 gives the full variable domain: DTGVSQNPRHKITKRGQNVTFRCDPISEHNRLYWYRQTLGQGPEFLTYFQNEAQLEKSRLLSDRFSAERPKGSFSTLEIQRTEQGDSAMYLCASGYNEQFFGPGTRLTVL.

The chain uses TRBV9 and TRBJ1-2; D uncertain. The CDR3 contains 16 residues. Germline CDR1 reads SGDLS; CDR2 reads YYNGEE. Trimming took off 0 bases at V and 3 bases at J, with 15 bases between the two ends. This CDR3 is CASSVGSRTVYYGYTF. The CDR3 DNA reads as TGTGCCAGCAGCGTAGGATCCCGGACGGTATACTATGGCTACACCTTC.

The genes are TRBV7-2 and TRBJ2-2; no firm D call. Looked up from germline, CDR1 is SGHTA and CDR2 is FQGNSA. This CDR3 comprises 14 residues. Trimming removed 5 bases from V and 3 bases from J, with 10 bases in between. The CDR3 bases are TGTGCCAGCAGCCCACCCGGCGACACCGGGGAGCTGTTTTTT. This gives the protein CASSPPGDTGELFF.